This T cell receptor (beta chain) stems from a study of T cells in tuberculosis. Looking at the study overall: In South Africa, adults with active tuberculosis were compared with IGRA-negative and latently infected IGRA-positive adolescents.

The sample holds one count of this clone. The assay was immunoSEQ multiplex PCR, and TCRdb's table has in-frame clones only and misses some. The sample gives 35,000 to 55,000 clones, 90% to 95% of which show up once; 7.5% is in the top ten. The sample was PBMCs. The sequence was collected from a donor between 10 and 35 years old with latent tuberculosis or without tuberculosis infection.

The CDR3 protein is CASSATGLAGVSYEQYF. The CDR3 DNA follows: TGTGCCAGCAGTGCCACCGGACTAGCGGGAGTCTCCTACGAGCAGTACTTC. The V and J genes are TRBV6-1 and TRBJ2-7, with 13 bases that match TRBD2. V shed 4 bases, J shed 0 bases, and the junction held 6 bases outside the gene matches. The length of the CDR3 is 17 residues. CDR1 is MNHNS, CDR2 SASEGT, per germline.